Reported below is one T cell receptor (beta chain). The PCR had 60 Vbeta and 13 Jbeta primers. Sequencing was performed with immunoSEQ multiplex PCR; in TCRdb, only in-frame clones are kept and a portion is missing. Of 150,000 to 200,000 clones in the sample, about 75% are singletons; the top ten hold about 1.9%. The sample is drawn from a study of cytomegalovirus exposure and HLA in healthy donors. The sample comprised PBMCs. The origin of this receptor is a female donor in good health and CMV-seronegative.

The CDR3 region is CASSWRTAENSPLHF. As DNA, the CDR3 is TGTGCCAGCAGCTGGAGGACCGCCGAGAATTCACCCCTCCACTTT. The chain recombines TRBV13 with TRBJ1-6; D gene uncertain. The CDR3 runs to 15 residues. Per the germline V gene, CDR1 is PRHDT and CDR2 is FYEKMQ (reference sequence). V lost 4 bases and J lost 7, with 14 bases in between.